This TCR beta chain was captured in a study of human T cells and chemical hapten exposure. Time point of the sample: patch test 1, 2 weeks after DPC sensitization. The treatment denotes: therapeutic diphenylcyclopropenone sensitization with weekly scalp DPC. The CDR3 sequence is 18 residues long. Germline V lookup: CDR1 SGHRS, CDR2 YFSETQ. The V end lost 4 bases, the J end lost 0 bases, and 17 bases lay between the germline ends. Attachment of unique molecular identifiers to individual cDNA molecules was performed in the library. Via MiXCR, TCRdb re-called the RACE reads, giving one row per CDR3 protein. Of about 120,000 distinct CDR3 sequences in the sample, roughly an eighth are singletons; the top ten hold approximately 0.92%.

The chain has TRBV5-1 and TRBJ2-6; perhaps TRBD1 as D (6 bases). The source material was whole blood, sampled in connection with sensitization to the hapten diphenylcyclopropenone (DPC). The receptor was isolated from a man younger than 35 with alopecia areata. Some clones in this sample may be carry-over from other donors' samples. CDR3 sequence reads: CASSPTTGPRSGANVLTF. CDR3 coding DNA: TGCGCCAGCAGCCCTACGACAGGACCTCGCTCTGGGGCCAACGTCCTGACTTTC.